These 4 T cell receptor beta chains share one sample of origin, sequenced in a study of read filtering for tumor transcriptome and immune sequencing. The library was built from 400 ng RNA with molecular barcoded adaptors for alpha/delta and beta/gamma chains. Via MiXCR, TCRdb re-called the reads, giving one row per CDR3 protein. The sample lists 30,000 to 45,000 distinct CDR3 sequences, roughly 13% occurring once. Sequences were obtained from a population of CD138-negative cells sorted from bone marrow. All receptors derive from a donor at least 40 years old with multiple myeloma.

With regard to this clonotype: This could be a read error, since a much larger clone is one nucleotide away. The chain carries TRBV6-2 or TRBV6-3 and TRBJ2-4; D possibly matches TRBD1 or TRBD2 (5 bases each). This CDR3 contains 14 residues. Germline V gives CDR1 MNHEY, CDR2 SVGEGT. The ends were cut back, 0 bases at V and 9 bases at J, with 12 bases in the middle. CDR3 residues: CASSYSGTSSIQYF. CDR3 nucleotides: TGTGCCAGCAGTTACTCGGGGACCTCGAGCATTCAGTACTTC.

This clonotype was recorded at least ten times. The chain recombines TRBV9 with TRBJ1-1, with unresolved D. The CDR3 is 14 amino acids. Germline V gives CDR1 SGDLS, CDR2 YYNGEE. With 0 bases removed from V and 1 base from J, the gap between germline ends came to 7 bases. The CDR3 loop is CASSVAWRNTEAFF. Here the CDR3 DNA reads TGTGCCAGCAGCGTAGCGTGGAGGAACACTGAAGCTTTCTTT.

In this sample, this clonotype turned up many times. The rearrangement uses TRBV3-1 and TRBJ2-7; possible D gene TRBD1, 6 bases. The CDR3 is 16 residues long. The germline V gene has CDR1 LGHDT and CDR2 YNNKEL (reference sequence). Trimming cost V 1 base and J 7 bases, with 20 bases left between them. CDR3 amino acids: CASSQGGGPTVREQYF. The CDR3 coding sequence is TGTGCCAGCAGCCAAGGAGGGGGACCGACAGTCCGGGAGCAGTACTTC.

V and J are TRBV28 and TRBJ2-7, with unresolved D. The CDR3 totals 10 residues. The germline V and J ends were trimmed by 8 bases and 7 bases, with 9 bases remaining between them. Germline CDR1 reads MDHEN; CDR2 reads SYDVKM. The CDR3 sequence is CASGSVEQYF. As DNA, the CDR3 is TGTGCCAGCGGTTCCGTGGAGCAGTACTTC.